The clone carrying this TCR beta chain was seen repeatedly, ten times or more. The CDR3 extends over 18 amino acids. This library used roughly 400 ng RNA and molecular barcoded adaptors spanning alpha/delta and beta/gamma chains. Each CDR3 protein is one row after TCRdb ran MiXCR on the reads. The sample carries around 44,000 distinct CDR3 sequences, roughly 12% recorded once. These data originate in a study of read filtering for tumor transcriptome and immune sequencing. The chain carries TRBV21-1 and TRBJ2-1; the table's D call of TRBD1 was not tested on the DNA. TRBV21-1 is an annotated pseudogene. This clonotype was obtained from a donor at least 40 years old with multiple myeloma. The sample comprised a population of CD138-negative cells sorted from bone marrow. The CDR3 is CASSKKERGQVPEDEQFF. CDR3 sequence (DNA): TGTGCCAGCAGCAAAAAGGAAAGAGGACAGGTACCAGAAGATGAGCAGTTCTTC.